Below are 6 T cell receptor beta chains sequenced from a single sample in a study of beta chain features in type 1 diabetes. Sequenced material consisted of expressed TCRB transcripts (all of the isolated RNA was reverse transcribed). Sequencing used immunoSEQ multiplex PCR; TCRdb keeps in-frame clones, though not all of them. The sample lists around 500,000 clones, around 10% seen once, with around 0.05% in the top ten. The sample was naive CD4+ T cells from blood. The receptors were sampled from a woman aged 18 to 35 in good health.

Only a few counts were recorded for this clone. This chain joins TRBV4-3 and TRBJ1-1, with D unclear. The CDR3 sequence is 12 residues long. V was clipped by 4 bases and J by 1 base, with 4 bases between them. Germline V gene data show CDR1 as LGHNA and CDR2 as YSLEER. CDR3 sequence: CASSLENTEAFF. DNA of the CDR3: TGCGCCAGCAGCCTTGAGAACACTGAAGCTTTCTTT.

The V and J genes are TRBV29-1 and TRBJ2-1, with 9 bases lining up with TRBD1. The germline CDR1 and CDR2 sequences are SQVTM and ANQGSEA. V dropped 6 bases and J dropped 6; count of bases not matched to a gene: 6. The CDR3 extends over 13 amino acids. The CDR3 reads CSVGDRVSNEQFF. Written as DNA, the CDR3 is TGCAGCGTCGGGGACAGGGTCAGCAATGAGCAGTTCTTC.

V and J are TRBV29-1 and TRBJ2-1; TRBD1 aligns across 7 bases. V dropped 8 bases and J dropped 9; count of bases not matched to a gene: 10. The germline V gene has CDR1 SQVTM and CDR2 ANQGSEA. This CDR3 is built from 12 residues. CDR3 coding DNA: TGCAGCCCCAAAACCCCAGGGGGTGAGCAGTTCTTC. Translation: CSPKTPGGEQFF.

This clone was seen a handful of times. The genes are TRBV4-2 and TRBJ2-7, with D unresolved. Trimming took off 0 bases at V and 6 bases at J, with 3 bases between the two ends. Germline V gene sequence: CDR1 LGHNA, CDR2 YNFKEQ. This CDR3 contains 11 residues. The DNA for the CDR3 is TGTGCCAGCAGCCAAGATTTCGAGCAGTACTTC. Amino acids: CASSQDFEQYF.

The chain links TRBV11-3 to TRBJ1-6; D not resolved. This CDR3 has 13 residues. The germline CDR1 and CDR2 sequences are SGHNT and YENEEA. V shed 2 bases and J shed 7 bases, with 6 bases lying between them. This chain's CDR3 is CASSLTMNSPLHF. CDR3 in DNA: TGTGCCAGCAGCTTAACCATGAATTCACCCCTCCACTTT.

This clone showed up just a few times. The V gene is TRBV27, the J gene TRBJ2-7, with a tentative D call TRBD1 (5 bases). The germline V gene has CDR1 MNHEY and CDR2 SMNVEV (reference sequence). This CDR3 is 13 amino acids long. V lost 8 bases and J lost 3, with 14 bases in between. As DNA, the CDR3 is TGTGCCAGCGGGTCAGGGCGATTCTACGAGCAGTACGTC. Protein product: CASGSGRFYEQYV.